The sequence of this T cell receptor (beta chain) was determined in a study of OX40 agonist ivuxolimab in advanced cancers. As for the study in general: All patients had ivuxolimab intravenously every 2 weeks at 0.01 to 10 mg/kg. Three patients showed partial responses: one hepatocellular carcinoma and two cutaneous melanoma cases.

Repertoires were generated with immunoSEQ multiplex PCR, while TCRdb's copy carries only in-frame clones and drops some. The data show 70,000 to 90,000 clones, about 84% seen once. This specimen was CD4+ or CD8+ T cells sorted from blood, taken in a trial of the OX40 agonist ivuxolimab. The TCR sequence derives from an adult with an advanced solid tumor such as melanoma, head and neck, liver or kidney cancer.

The chain's CDR3 is CAIGGGNRPMNTEAFF. The CDR3 DNA reads as TGTGCCATCGGAGGGGGAAACAGGCCCATGAACACTGAAGCTTTCTTT. This chain connects TRBV10-3 to TRBJ1-1; perhaps TRBD1 as D (6 bases). V was cut by 8 bases and J by 0 bases, with 19 bases left in between. CDR1 and CDR2 from the germline V gene are ENHRY and SYGVKD. The CDR3 sequence is 16 residues long.